The next 19 T cell receptor beta chains were all read from a single sample in a study of regulatory T cells in long-lasting Graves disease. Building the TCR beta libraries relied on iRepertoire HTBI primers, and CDR3 regions underwent Arm-PCR. TCRdb re-called the multiplex PCR reads with MiXCR, one entry per CDR3 protein. In the table there are about 330,000 distinct CDR3 sequences, roughly 16% of which are singletons. The time point was: newly diagnosed GD, antithyroid drugs for less than 3 months. Extracted RNA from PBMCs served as the source of the TCR library. Separately, the same data were catalogued under a study of T cells in Graves' hyperthyroidism and ophthalmopathy.

Sequenced material: peripheral blood mononuclear cells (PBMCs), taken at new diagnosis, from a patient treated with antithyroid drugs. All receptors come from a young woman with Graves disease.

The V and J genes are TRBV5-6 and TRBJ1-1, with D perhaps TRBD1 (6 bases). This CDR3 is built from 15 residues. V was trimmed by 4 bases and J by 1 base, leaving 14 bases between them. Germline loops: CDR1 SGHDT, CDR2 YYEEEE. CDR3 sequence: CASSPGGGPNTEAFF. CDR3 nucleotides: TGTGCCAGCAGCCCGGGGGGGGGCCCGAACACTGAAGCTTTCTTT. The full variable domain, rest sourced from reference TRBV5-6 and TRBJ1-1, is DAGVTQSPTHLIKTRGQQVTLRCSPKSGHDTVSWYQQALGQGPQFIFQYYEEEERQRGNFPDRFSGHQFPNYSSELNVNALLLGDSALYLCASSPGGGPNTEAFFGQGTRLTVV.

This clonotype was counted many times. The rearrangement links TRBV18 to TRBJ2-1; D is uncertain. This CDR3 region has 14 residues. The V gene's germline CDR1 is KGHSH and CDR2 LQKENI. The V end lost 7 bases, the J end lost 0 bases, and 10 bases lay between the germline ends. The CDR3 DNA reads as TGTGCCAGCTTTGACGCTAGCTCCTACAATGAGCAGTTCTTC. Protein sequence: CASFDASSYNEQFF.

The chain combines TRBV5-1 with TRBJ1-1; 12 bases are shared with TRBD1. Per germline, CDR1 SGHRS and CDR2 YFSETQ. V was pared by 5 bases and J by 4 bases, with 6 bases of the junction left unmatched. The CDR3 sequence is 15 residues long. The CDR3 loop reads CASRVGTGGSTEAFF. DNA for the CDR3: TGCGCCAGCAGAGTGGGGACAGGGGGCAGCACTGAAGCTTTCTTT.

This clonotype was observed at least ten times. The chain couples TRBV2 to TRBJ1-1; D not certain. Trimming removed 6 bases at V and 1 base at J, with 12 bases between. The CDR3 covers 14 residues. From germline, CDR1 is SNHLY and CDR2 FYNNEI. In DNA form, the CDR3 reads TGTGCCAGCAGAGTACAGCCCAAGAACACTGAAGCTTTCTTT. Protein product: CASRVQPKNTEAFF.

The chain is built from TRBV3-1 and TRBJ2-7; 7 positions agree with TRBD2. This CDR3 region has 15 residues. Germline CDR1 is LGHDT and CDR2 is YNNKEL (reference sequence). Trimming removed 1 base from V and 3 bases from J; junction bases left unmatched: 6. The CDR3 is CASSQGASGRYEQYF. CDR3 coding DNA: TGTGCCAGCAGCCAAGGCGCTAGCGGACGCTACGAGCAGTACTTC.

Many counts were recorded for this clonotype. The chain recombines TRBV2 with TRBJ1-4; a weak D match, TRBD1 (5 bases). V was clipped by 6 bases and J by 4 bases, with 18 bases between them. Germline V gene sequence: CDR1 SNHLY, CDR2 FYNNEI. The CDR3 covers 16 residues. CDR3 in amino acids: CASSTPRATVNEKLFF. CDR3 DNA: TGTGCCAGCAGCACGCCGAGGGCGACAGTTAATGAAAAACTGTTTTTT.

This clonotype occurred many times. The chain employs TRBV5-1 and TRBJ2-1; D perhaps matches TRBD2 (5 bases). The CDR3 is made up of 13 amino acids. V was trimmed by 4 bases and J by 9 bases, leaving 14 bases between them. Germline loops: CDR1 SGHRS, CDR2 YFSETQ. CDR3 residues: CASSDGGSGEQFF. DNA for the CDR3: TGCGCCAGCAGCGACGGAGGATCCGGTGAGCAGTTCTTC. Drawing the rest from reference TRBV5-1 and TRBJ2-1, the complete variable domain is KAGVTQTPRYLIKTRGQQVTLSCSPISGHRSVSWYQQTPGQGLQFLFEYFSETQRNKGNFPGRFSGRQFSNSRSEMNVSTLELGDSALYLCASSDGGSGEQFFGPGTRLTVL.

This clonotype was counted only a few times. The chain is built from TRBV6-2 or TRBV6-3 and TRBJ1-1, with D unresolved. Trimming stripped 5 bases from V and 3 bases from J, with 10 bases between. This CDR3 has 13 amino acids. Germline values: CDR1 MNHEY, CDR2 SVGEGT. In nucleotides, the CDR3 is TGTGCCAGCAGTGATTATGGTGACACTGAAGCTTTCTTT. It encodes CASSDYGDTEAFF.

This clonotype turned up a few times. The gene calls are TRBV10-3 and TRBJ1-2, with D perhaps matching TRBD1 (5 bases). The CDR3 is 10 residues long. The ends were cut back, 7 bases at V and 6 bases at J, with 6 bases in the middle. Germline V CDR1 and CDR2: ENHRY, SYGVKD. The CDR3 nucleotides are TGTGCCATCATGGGGGATGGCTACACCTTC. As protein: CAIMGDGYTF.

This clonotype occurred a few times. V usage is TRBV6-1 and J usage is TRBJ2-1; weak D call: TRBD1 (5 bases). Germline V gene lookup returns CDR1 MNHNS and CDR2 SASEGT. V was cut by 6 bases and J by 8 bases, with 11 bases left in between. The CDR3 sequence is 12 residues long. DNA of the CDR3: TGTGCCAGCAGGCACAGGAATCATGAGCAGTTCTTC. It encodes CASRHRNHEQFF.

The J gene is TRBJ2-1, the V gene TRBV6-2 or TRBV6-3, with a possible D match to TRBD2 (9 bases). V was trimmed by 7 bases and J by 11 bases, leaving 24 bases between them. The CDR3 consists of 15 residues. Looked up from germline, CDR1 is MNHEY and CDR2 is SVGEGT. The DNA for the CDR3 is TGTGCCAGCATCCCACAGGGGGAAGCGGGAGGCCAGCAGTTCTTC. Its protein product is CASIPQGEAGGQQFF.

This clonotype has at least ten counts. The chain combines TRBV6-2 or TRBV6-3 with TRBJ2-1; 15 bases match TRBD2. After removal of 5 bases from V and 6 bases from J, the junction contained 5 bases not matched to a gene. The CDR3 contains 16 residues. CDR1 is MNHEY and CDR2 is SVGEGT in the germline V gene. CDR3 DNA: TGTGCCAGCAGTGCAGGACTAGCGGGGGGGCTCAATGAGCAGTTCTTC. This gives the protein CASSAGLAGGLNEQFF.

The chain has TRBV7-2 and TRBJ2-3, with TRBD2 as a possible D gene (6 bases). The CDR3 is made up of 16 amino acids. Per the germline V gene, CDR1 is SGHTA and CDR2 is FQGNSA. The V and J ends lost 2 bases and 6 bases respectively, with 18 bases between them. CDR3 bases: TGTGCCAGCAGCTTACTTTCTAGCGCCATCAGGGATACGCAGTATTTT. Translating gives CASSLLSSAIRDTQYF.

This chain connects TRBV7-3 to TRBJ2-1, with 16 bases fitting TRBD2. J gave up 7 bases and V 5 bases, and 20 bases lay outside the gene matches. Germline CDR1 SGHTA, CDR2 FQGTGA. The CDR3 length is 21 residues. CDR3 bases: TGTGCCAGCAGCGCACAAAACATCCGTCCGGGACTAGCGGGGGGGCGGAATGAGCAGTTCTTC. It specifies CASSAQNIRPGLAGGRNEQFF.

For this clonotype: A far larger clone is off by one base, so a read error is likely. The gene calls are TRBV7-3 and TRBJ2-3; D call uncertain. Germline V gene lookup returns CDR1 SGHTA and CDR2 FQGTGA. The CDR3 has 11 amino acids. Written as DNA, the CDR3 is TGTGCCAGCAGTACCACAGATACGCGGTATTTT. Amino acids: CASSTTDTRYF.

There are many counts of this clonotype. The chain has TRBV12-3 or TRBV12-4 and TRBJ1-6; D is ambiguous. The CDR3 loop spans 14 amino acids. Deletions cut 3 bases from V and 9 bases from J, with 12 bases between. CDR3 region: CASSFGQEGSPLHF. The CDR3 DNA sequence: TGTGCCAGCAGTTTCGGGCAGGAAGGTTCACCCCTCCACTTT.

This clonotype has ten or more counts. The chain is built from TRBV7-6 and TRBJ2-1; D gene unclear. This CDR3 is 12 amino acids long. V lost 5 bases and J 8 bases, leaving 10 bases between the germline ends. Looked up from germline, CDR1 is SGHVS and CDR2 is FNYEAQ. The CDR3 nucleotides are TGTGCCAGCAGCCGGATCCGCGATGAGCAGTTCTTC. It is translated as CASSRIRDEQFF. The whole variable domain, filled in from reference TRBV7-6 and TRBJ2-1, reads GAGVSQSPRYKVTKRGQDVALRCDPISGHVSLYWYRQALGQGPEFLTYFNYEAQQDKSGLPNDRFSAERPEGSISTLTIQRTEQRDSAMYRCASSRIRDEQFFGPGTRLTVL.

The table lists this clonotype with many counts. This sequence joins TRBV24-1 and TRBJ2-1; D not certain. Germline values: CDR1 KGHDR, CDR2 SFDVKD. Between the trimmed V and J ends, which lost 0 bases and 6 bases, there was a span of 17 bases. CDR3 length: 17 residues. CDR3 in amino acids: CATSDLQNRPYPNEQFF. In nucleotides, the CDR3 is TGTGCCACCAGTGATTTGCAGAACAGACCTTACCCCAATGAGCAGTTCTTC.

This clonotype was seen more than once but under ten times. The chain joins TRBV7-3 to TRBJ2-2; possibly TRBD1 for D (6 bases). Trimming shortened V by 1 base and J by 1 base, and 16 bases separated the two germline ends. Germline loops: CDR1 SGHTA, CDR2 FQGTGA. The length of the CDR3 is 18 residues. This CDR3 reads CASSLRGFGTLNTGELFF. The CDR3 region has the DNA TGTGCCAGCAGCTTAAGGGGCTTCGGGACATTGAACACCGGGGAGCTGTTTTTT.